This T cell receptor (beta chain) was sequenced during a study of blood T cell repertoires in COVID-19. About the research overall: The cDNA or gDNA used as material had been derived from T cells, B-cell-depleted T cells, or PBMCs.

Germline V gives CDR1 LNHDA, CDR2 SQIVND (reference sequence). The CDR3 is made up of 16 amino acids. The ends lost 6 bases at V and 4 bases at J; junction bases unmatched: 8. Profiling relied on immunoSEQ multiplex PCR, and the TCRdb table lists in-frame clones only, not all of them. The table records tens of thousands of clones, 79% of them present only once. The specimen was peripheral blood. V is TRBV19 and J is TRBJ1-6; 8 bases align to TRBD1. The receptor comes from a human donor in a cohort sampled during active COVID-19. CDR3 loop: CASRTAGQAYNSPLHF. The CDR3 bases are TGTGCCAGTAGAACGGCGGGACAGGCTTATAATTCACCCCTCCACTTT.